These 2 T cell receptor beta chains share one sample of origin, sequenced in a study of T cells in Graves' hyperthyroidism and ophthalmopathy. Amplified regions were TCR beta CDR3 sequences from RNA transcripts. A set of HTBI primers served as the primers for a first-round RT-PCR of the TCR CDR3. MiXCR was run by TCRdb on the multiplex PCR reads, yielding one entry per CDR3 protein. Among over 500,000 distinct CDR3 sequences listed, around 13% were seen once. Sequencing input: blood. The source is a woman between 35 and 50 years old with Graves' hyperthyroidism.

This clonotype occurred many times. This chain connects TRBV20-1 to TRBJ2-3; D might be TRBD1 (6 bases). CDR3 length: 14 residues. In germline, CDR1 is DFQATT, CDR2 SNEGSKA (reference sequence). With 3 bases removed from V and 2 bases from J, the gap between germline ends came to 12 bases. CDR3 sequence: CSASFTGNTDTQYF. CDR3 nucleotide sequence: TGCAGTGCTAGTTTCACAGGGAACACAGATACGCAGTATTTT.

This clonotype was detected a few times. The junction departs from the called germline gene at one end, perhaps through a read error. The gene calls are TRBV2 and TRBJ2-7; 10 bases agree with TRBD1. Germline V gives CDR1 SNHLY, CDR2 FYNNEI. CDR3 length equals 13 residues. For the CDR3, the DNA is TGTGTCAGCATGGGACAGGGGATGTACGAGCAGTACTTC. Its protein is CVSMGQGMYEQYF. The whole variable domain, filled in from reference TRBV2 and TRBJ2-7, reads EPEVTQTPSHQVTQMGQEVILRCVPISNHLYFYWYRQILGQKVEFLVSFYNNEISEKSEIFDDQFSVERPDGSNFTLKIRSTKLEDSAMYFCVSMGQGMYEQYFGPGTRLTVT.